This T cell receptor (beta chain) came from a study of blood T cell repertoires in COVID-19 (dated by TCRdb to the early 2020s). About the study as a whole: The collaborator samples originated in the United States, Italy and Spain and spanned the acute and convalescent phases of COVID-19. Samples were obtained from the ongoing ImmuneRACE study (first 160 participants) and from some 1,300 subjects provided by 6 global collaborators. Where available, HLA class I and class II types were obtained from metadata supplied by the sample provider rather than from assay-based typing. A freely available public database, intended as a resource for researchers studying the immune response to SARS-CoV-2, is where the repertoires were released. Sample metadata almost always included a de-identified subject ID, COVID-19 status, age in years and sex. The dataset comprised deeply sampled blood TCRbeta repertoires from subjects exposed to, actively infected with, or recovered from COVID-19. The material from the prospective study consisted of cDNA or gDNA derived from T cells, B-cell-depleted T cells, or PBMCs. Study-wide conclusions, independent of this receptor: Clinical and demographic metadata were provided uncurated, with the amount varying by source and participant.

TCRbeta CDR3 regions were amplified from genomic DNA by means of the immunoSEQ Assay, a bias-controlled multiplex PCR. On the study's bioinformatics: Nucleated cell counts per sample were estimated from amplification of reference gene primers within the assay. To quantify the absolute abundance of each unique TCRbeta CDR3 rearrangement, sequence reads were collapsed and filtered. For each sample, productive Simpson clonality was calculated as the square root of Simpson's diversity index across productive rearrangements. TCRdb provides this immuneACCESS table in a form limited to in-frame rearrangements. Some clones are lacking; in checked studies, under half of them reflect an unresolved V gene, and why the rest are absent is not known. V, J and clone size derive from that table, while D and trimming were established from the DNA sequence. Counted in this sample were 50,000 to 75,000 clones; roughly 84% of them appeared once. The top ten clonotypes cover around 20% of the sample.

Each collaborating institution followed its own protocols to collect whole blood in K2EDTA tubes. For TCRbeta analysis, collaborators shipped samples as frozen whole blood, isolated PBMCs, or DNA extracted from either of those sample types. This clone was counted between two and nine times. Its antigen target is currently unknown. No much larger clone is present one base from it, and per-base qualities are unavailable. The germline V gene specifies SGHDT as CDR1 and YYEEEE as CDR2. From its cysteine to its phenylalanine, the CDR3 spans 15 amino acids. Of the read, only the CDR3 DNA is kept; its 45 bases are in frame from base 1. The V end loses 4 bases and the J end loses 4 bases, and a stretch of 17 bases separates them.

Sequencing input: peripheral blood. This receptor was taken from a woman at least 80 years old with active or convalescent COVID-19. The V and J genes are TRBV5-6 and TRBJ1-1; perhaps TRBD1 is the D gene, with 6 bases matching. In nucleotides, the sequence is TGTGCCAGCAGCACCTCACAGGGACGAGGCACTGAAGCTTTCTTT. The resulting protein is CASSTSQGRGTEAFF.